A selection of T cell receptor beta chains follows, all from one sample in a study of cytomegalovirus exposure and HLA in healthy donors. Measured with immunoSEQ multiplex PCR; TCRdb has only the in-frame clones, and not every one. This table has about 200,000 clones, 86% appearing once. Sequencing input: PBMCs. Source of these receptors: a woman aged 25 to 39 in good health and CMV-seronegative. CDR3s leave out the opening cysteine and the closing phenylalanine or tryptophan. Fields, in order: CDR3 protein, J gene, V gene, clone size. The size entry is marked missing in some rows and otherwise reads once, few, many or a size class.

cdr3_aa: ASSIGGNEQF; j_call: TRBJ2-1; v_call: TRBV19; clone_size: .
cdr3_aa: ASSPPWGTYEQF; j_call: TRBJ2-1; v_call: TRBV19; clone_size: .
cdr3_aa: ASSLMGQGNNEQF; j_call: TRBJ2-1; v_call: TRBV7-6; clone_size: .
cdr3_aa: ASSSQDYGYT; j_call: TRBJ1-2; v_call: TRBV9; clone_size: .
cdr3_aa: ASSFRTGGGYT; j_call: TRBJ1-2; v_call: TRBV7-9; clone_size: .
cdr3_aa: ASSLGTSSYEQY; j_call: TRBJ2-7; v_call: TRBV5-4; clone_size: .
cdr3_aa: ASSSISGGAGDTQY; j_call: TRBJ2-3; v_call: TRBV5-1; clone_size: .
cdr3_aa: ASARDYTQY; j_call: TRBJ2-3; v_call: TRBV6-1; clone_size: .
cdr3_aa: ASSTQREAGYEQY; j_call: TRBJ2-7; v_call: TRBV19; clone_size: .
cdr3_aa: AIRSTSGSLYEQY; j_call: TRBJ2-7; v_call: TRBV10-3; clone_size: .
cdr3_aa: ASSPPGLGTYEQY; j_call: TRBJ2-7; v_call: TRBV4-2; clone_size: .
cdr3_aa: ASREAGSSEQF; j_call: TRBJ2-1; v_call: TRBV7-3; clone_size: .
cdr3_aa: ARSCTRDSYEQY; j_call: TRBJ2-7; v_call: TRBV5-3; clone_size: .
cdr3_aa: ASSRAGVGYNEQF; j_call: TRBJ2-1; v_call: TRBV19; clone_size: once
cdr3_aa: ASSGETSGGFQY; j_call: TRBJ2-4; v_call: TRBV6-5; clone_size: once
cdr3_aa: ASSVRDRDTGELF; j_call: TRBJ2-2; v_call: TRBV9; clone_size: .
cdr3_aa: SVVAISTDTQY; j_call: TRBJ2-3; v_call: TRBV29-1; clone_size: .
cdr3_aa: ASSSGHSNEKLF; j_call: TRBJ1-4; v_call: TRBV5-4; clone_size: .
cdr3_aa: ASSSTSENNEQF; j_call: TRBJ2-1; v_call: TRBV18; clone_size: .
cdr3_aa: AAQTGGTNTGELF; j_call: TRBJ2-2; v_call: TRBV28; clone_size: .
cdr3_aa: ASSLVGRGSTEAF; j_call: TRBJ1-1; v_call: TRBV27; clone_size: .
cdr3_aa: ASFLAGAYTDTQY; j_call: TRBJ2-3; v_call: TRBV2; clone_size: .
cdr3_aa: ASSLLTSGRDTGELF; j_call: TRBJ2-2; v_call: TRBV5-6; clone_size: once
cdr3_aa: ASSVGLARSSGELF; j_call: TRBJ2-2; v_call: TRBV9; clone_size: .
cdr3_aa: ASSRTGLGYT; j_call: TRBJ1-2; v_call: TRBV7-9; clone_size: .
cdr3_aa: ASTRWPTNEKLF; j_call: TRBJ1-4; v_call: TRBV27; clone_size: once
cdr3_aa: ASSSAGTSNQGPYNEQF; j_call: TRBJ2-1; v_call: TRBV19; clone_size: .
cdr3_aa: ASSWAGGRSYGYT; j_call: TRBJ1-2; v_call: TRBV28; clone_size: .
cdr3_aa: ASSSGPLAAF; j_call: TRBJ1-1; v_call: TRBV11-2; clone_size: .
cdr3_aa: ASSESRTSSYNEQF; j_call: TRBJ2-1; v_call: TRBV10-2; clone_size: once
cdr3_aa: ASSLRTGSYNEQF; j_call: TRBJ2-1; v_call: TRBV7-9; clone_size: .
cdr3_aa: ASSSPGRYEQY; j_call: TRBJ2-7; v_call: TRBV28; clone_size: .
cdr3_aa: ASTLEGINYGYT; j_call: TRBJ1-2; v_call: TRBV28; clone_size: .
cdr3_aa: ASSPRVQETQY; j_call: TRBJ2-5; v_call: TRBV9; clone_size: .
cdr3_aa: ASSLAPGLGGEQF; j_call: TRBJ2-1; v_call: TRBV7-6; clone_size: .
cdr3_aa: ASSLRASGSTDTQY; j_call: TRBJ2-3; v_call: TRBV5-1; clone_size: .
cdr3_aa: ASSPRLAGGFDTQY; j_call: TRBJ2-3; v_call: TRBV7-7; clone_size: .
cdr3_aa: ASRATSTDTQY; j_call: TRBJ2-3; v_call: TRBV28; clone_size: .
cdr3_aa: ASRGLATNTGELF; j_call: TRBJ2-2; v_call: TRBV5-1; clone_size: .
cdr3_aa: SVLAGVGPDTQY; j_call: TRBJ2-3; v_call: TRBV29-1; clone_size: .
cdr3_aa: ASTVPVTGGDTQY; j_call: TRBJ2-3; v_call: TRBV7-9; clone_size: once
cdr3_aa: ASTSSKETQY; j_call: TRBJ2-5; v_call: TRBV2; clone_size: .
cdr3_aa: ASSSGLVADTQY; j_call: TRBJ2-3; v_call: TRBV7-8; clone_size: .
cdr3_aa: ASSSGGGIYEQY; j_call: TRBJ2-7; v_call: TRBV7-3; clone_size: once